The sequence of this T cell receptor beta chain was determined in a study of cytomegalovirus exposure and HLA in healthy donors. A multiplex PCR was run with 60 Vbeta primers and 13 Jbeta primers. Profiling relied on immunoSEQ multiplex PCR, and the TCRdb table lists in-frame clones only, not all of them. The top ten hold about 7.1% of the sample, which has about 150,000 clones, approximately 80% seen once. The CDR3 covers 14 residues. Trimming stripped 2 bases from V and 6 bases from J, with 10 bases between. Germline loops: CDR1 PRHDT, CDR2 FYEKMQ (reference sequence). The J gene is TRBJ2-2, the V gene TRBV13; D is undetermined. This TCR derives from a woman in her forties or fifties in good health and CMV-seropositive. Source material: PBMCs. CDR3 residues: CASSLSGSAGELFF. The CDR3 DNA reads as TGTGCCAGCAGCTTATCAGGTTCCGCCGGGGAGCTGTTTTTT.